A selection of T cell receptor beta chains follows, all from one sample in a study of cytomegalovirus exposure and HLA in healthy donors. The table came from immunoSEQ multiplex PCR; TCRdb's copy has only in-frame clones and leaves some out. The sample holds over 120,000 clones, over 80% seen once. Sequencing was carried out using PBMCs. These receptors were taken from a woman between 25 and 40 years old in good health and CMV-seronegative. Both conserved end residues are part of each CDR3. The D gene is left open where the match is weak. Not all rows give a size; the values are once, few, many and, for expanded clones, a class.

-	TRBJ2-7	TRBD2	TRBV11-2	TGTGCCAGCAGCTCACCACCTAGCGGGGGGGCCGGTGAGCAGTACTTC	CASSSPPSGGAGEQYF
-	TRBJ2-1	TRBD2	TRBV10-1	TGCGCCAGCAGTGGGACTAGCGGGATCTTCTACAATGAGCAGTTCTTC	CASSGTSGIFYNEQFF
-	TRBJ2-1	-	TRBV7-2	TGTGCCAGCAGCTCCAGGGGTAAGGAGAGCTCCTACAATGAGCAGTTCTTC	CASSSRGKESSYNEQFF
-	TRBJ2-7	TRBD1	TRBV19	TGTGCCAGTAGTTTCTCCTCGGGACAGGCTAACGAGCAGTACTTC	CASSFSSGQANEQYF
-	TRBJ2-3	-	TRBV9	TGTGCCAGCAGCGTAGACTCGTCCACAGATACGCAGTATTTT	CASSVDSSTDTQYF
-	TRBJ1-4	TRBD1	TRBV7-6	TGTGCCAGCAGCCCGAGGACAGGGGGCCATGAAAAACTGTTTTTT	CASSPRTGGHEKLFF
-	TRBJ1-5	-	TRBV6-1	TGTGCCAGCAGTGAAGGACAAGTACCTGGCGGCAATCAGCCCCAGCATTTT	CASSEGQVPGGNQPQHF
-	TRBJ2-7	-	TRBV19	TGTGCCAGTAGTGGAGGGGGCGAGGGTGACGAGCAGTACTTC	CASSGGGEGDEQYF
-	TRBJ2-7	TRBD1	TRBV5-4	TGTGCCAGCAGCTTCCCGGGACAGTTACAGCAACCCCCCATCTTC	CASSFPGQLQQPPIF
-	TRBJ2-7	-	TRBV20-1	TGCAGTGCTAGGGGTTCCGGGTATCAGTACTTC	CSARGSGYQYF
-	TRBJ1-5	TRBD1	TRBV19	TGTGCCAGTAGTGGGACAGGGCCACTTAATCAGCCCCAGCATTTT	CASSGTGPLNQPQHF
once	TRBJ1-2	-	TRBV6-5	TGTGCCAGCAGTTACTCAGGGGCGTCTAACTATGGCTACACCTTC	CASSYSGASNYGYTF
-	TRBJ1-5	-	TRBV5-8	TGTGCCGGTGGCAGGGGCCAGCCCCAGCATTTT	CAGGRGQPQHF
-	TRBJ2-3	TRBD1	TRBV11-3	TGTGCCAGCAGCCCAGGGGGCGGAAGGACAGATACGCAGTATTTT	CASSPGGGRTDTQYF
-	TRBJ1-4	-	TRBV30	TGTGCCTGGAGTTCTAAGACCGGGGCAACTAATGAAAAACTGTTTTTT	CAWSSKTGATNEKLFF
-	TRBJ1-1	-	TRBV27	-	CASSFLETGGRITEAFF
-	TRBJ2-3	-	TRBV7-2	TGTGCCAGCACCGGTTTGGATACGCAGTATTTT	CASTGLDTQYF
-	TRBJ2-6	TRBD1	TRBV7-6	TGTGCCAGCAGCTTGACCGTCGGACAGGGCTCTGGGGCCAACGTCCTGACTTTC	CASSLTVGQGSGANVLTF
-	TRBJ2-7	-	TRBV6-1	TGTGCCAGCAGTGAACCCCCGGGGATCCACCGGGGCGAGCAGTACTTC	CASSEPPGIHRGEQYF
-	TRBJ1-5	TRBD1	TRBV7-8	TGTGCCAGCAGCTTGAGGACAGGGAGGGGACAGCCCCAGCATTTT	CASSLRTGRGQPQHF
-	TRBJ1-4	-	TRBV15	TGTGCCACCGGTGTAGAAGAAAAACTGTTTTTT	CATGVEEKLFF
-	TRBJ1-5	TRBD1	TRBV6-1	TGTGCCAGCAGTGGGACAGGTGGCAATCAGCCCCAGCATTTT	CASSGTGGNQPQHF
-	TRBJ1-1	TRBD1	TRBV5-1	TGCGCCAGCAACCCTGGGACAGGGGGTACTGAAGCTTTCTTT	CASNPGTGGTEAFF
-	TRBJ1-5	-	TRBV18	TGTGCCAGCTCAAGTGGCCGTAATCAGCCCCAGCATTTT	CASSSGRNQPQHF
once	TRBJ2-5	-	TRBV28	TGTGCCAGCAGTCGAAACAGGGTCCAAGAGACCCAGTACTTC	CASSRNRVQETQYF
-	TRBJ2-3	TRBD2	TRBV5-4	TGTGCCAGCAGCGGGGGGACTAGCGGGGGCCACTTCACAGATACGCAGTATTTT	CASSGGTSGGHFTDTQYF
-	TRBJ2-5	-	TRBV19	TGTGCCAGTAGTATCCATAACAGCGAGACCCAGTACTTC	CASSIHNSETQYF
-	TRBJ1-5	-	TRBV28	TGTGCCAGCAGTTTGGGCAGGGTAGGGAATCAGCCCCAGCATTTT	CASSLGRVGNQPQHF
-	TRBJ2-7	-	TRBV30	TGTGCCTGGTCTGGTAGCGGACCGGTCGAGCAGTACTTC	CAWSGSGPVEQYF
-	TRBJ2-7	TRBD2	TRBV27	TGTGCCAGCAGTTTACTAGCGGGAGCGACCTACGAGCAGTACTTC	CASSLLAGATYEQYF
few	TRBJ1-1	-	TRBV5-4	TGTGCCAGCAGCTTGGGGGCCGCTCCCAACACTGAAGCTTTCTTT	CASSLGAAPNTEAFF
-	TRBJ2-3	-	TRBV29-1	TGCAGCGCTAGACAGGCCAGCACAGATACGCAGTATTTT	CSARQASTDTQYF
-	TRBJ1-2	-	TRBV5-3	TGTGCCGGCCGCCTCTATGGCTACACCTTC	CAGRLYGYTF
-	TRBJ2-3	-	TRBV9	TGTGCCAGCAGCGTAACTAGCACCCCCTCTACAGATACGCAGTATTTT	CASSVTSTPSTDTQYF
many	TRBJ2-3	-	TRBV6-1	TGTGCCACTGAAACGGGGGTTAGCACAGATACGCAGTATTTT	CATETGVSTDTQYF
-	TRBJ1-1	-	TRBV6-1	TGTGCCAGCAGTGAAGCCGGGAAGAACACTGAAGCTTTCTTT	CASSEAGKNTEAFF
-	TRBJ2-7	-	TRBV7-2	TGTGCCAGCAGCTTAAGGGGGGGGGACAACTACGAGCAGTACTTC	CASSLRGGDNYEQYF
once	TRBJ2-1	-	TRBV7-3	TGTGCCAGCAGCCCTAGGCGTAGCGCCGGTGAGCAGTTCTTC	CASSPRRSAGEQFF
-	TRBJ2-1	TRBD1	TRBV7-7	TGTGCCAGCAGCTTGGGACAGGACACCAATGAGCAGTTCTTC	CASSLGQDTNEQFF
-	TRBJ1-1	-	TRBV18	TGTGCCAGCTCCGCAGGGAACACTGAAGCTTTCTTT	CASSAGNTEAFF
once	TRBJ1-5	-	TRBV30	TGTGCCTGGAGCCGGGGGGGCGGAAATCAGCCCCAGCATTTT	CAWSRGGGNQPQHF
-	TRBJ2-1	-	TRBV9	TGTGCCAGCAGCGTAGAAGGCGGGATCTACAATGAGCAGTTCTTC	CASSVEGGIYNEQFF
-	TRBJ1-5	-	TRBV4-3	TGCGCCAGCAGCCAAGCCCACGGTCAGCCCCAGCATTTT	CASSQAHGQPQHF
-	TRBJ2-1	-	TRBV2	TGTGCCAGCATAGCGGACAACTATGAGCAGTTCTTC	CASIADNYEQFF
few	TRBJ1-5	TRBD1	TRBV6-1	TGTGCCAGCAGGGTAGGGACAGTCAATCAGCCCCAGCATTTT	CASRVGTVNQPQHF
-	TRBJ2-5	TRBD2	TRBV30	TGTGCCTGGAGCGCGGGGGAGGGGACGACACAAGAGACCCAGTACTTC	CAWSAGEGTTQETQYF
-	TRBJ2-6	-	TRBV7-9	TGTGCCAGCAGCTTAGACAGGTCTGGGGCCAACGTCCTGACTTTC	CASSLDRSGANVLTF
-	TRBJ1-1	-	TRBV10-3	TGTGCCATCAAAAGACTCCTATCGGAGAGCAACGCTGAAGCTTTCTTT	CAIKRLLSESNAEAFF
-	TRBJ1-1	-	TRBV5-6	TGTGCCAGCAACTCTAGAGGCTGGACTGAAGCTTTCTTT	CASNSRGWTEAFF